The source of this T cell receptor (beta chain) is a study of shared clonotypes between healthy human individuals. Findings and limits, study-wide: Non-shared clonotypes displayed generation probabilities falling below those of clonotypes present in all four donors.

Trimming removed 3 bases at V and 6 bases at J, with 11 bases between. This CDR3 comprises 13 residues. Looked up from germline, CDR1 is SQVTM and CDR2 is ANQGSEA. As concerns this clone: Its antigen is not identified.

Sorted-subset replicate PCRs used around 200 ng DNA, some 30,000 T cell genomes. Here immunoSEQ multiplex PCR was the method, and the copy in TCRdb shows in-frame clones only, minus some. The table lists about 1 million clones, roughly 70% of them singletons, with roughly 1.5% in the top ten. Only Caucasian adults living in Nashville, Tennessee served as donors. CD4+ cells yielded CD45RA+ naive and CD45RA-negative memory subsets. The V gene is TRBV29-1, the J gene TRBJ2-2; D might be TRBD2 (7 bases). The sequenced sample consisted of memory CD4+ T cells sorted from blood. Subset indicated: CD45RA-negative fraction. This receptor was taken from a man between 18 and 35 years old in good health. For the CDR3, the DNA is TGCAGCGTTGAGGCGGGGGCAGCCGGGGAGCTGTTTTTT. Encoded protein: CSVEAGAAGELFF.